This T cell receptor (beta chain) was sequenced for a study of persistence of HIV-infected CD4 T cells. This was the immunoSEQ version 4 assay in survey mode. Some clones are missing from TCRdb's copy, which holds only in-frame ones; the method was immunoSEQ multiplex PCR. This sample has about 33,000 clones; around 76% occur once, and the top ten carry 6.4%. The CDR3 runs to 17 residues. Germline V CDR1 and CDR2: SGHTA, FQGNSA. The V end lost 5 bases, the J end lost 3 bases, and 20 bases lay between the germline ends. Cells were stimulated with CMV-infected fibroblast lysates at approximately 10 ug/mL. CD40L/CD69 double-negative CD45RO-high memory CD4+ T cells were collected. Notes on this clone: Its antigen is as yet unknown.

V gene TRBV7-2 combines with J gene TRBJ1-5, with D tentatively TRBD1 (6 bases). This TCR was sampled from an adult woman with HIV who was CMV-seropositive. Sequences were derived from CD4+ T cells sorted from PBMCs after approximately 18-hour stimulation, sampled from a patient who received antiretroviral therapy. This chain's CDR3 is CASSTKRGGAPNQPQHF. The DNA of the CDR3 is TGTGCCAGCAGCACAAAGAGGGGGGGGGCCCCCAATCAGCCCCAGCATTTT.